Below are 21 T cell receptor beta chains sequenced from a single sample in a study of shared clonotypes between healthy human individuals. Clones were read by immunoSEQ multiplex PCR, and TCRdb kept only the in-frame ones, dropping some. The table has about 1.5 million clones, roughly 98% seen once. Sequencing was performed on naive CD4+ T cells sorted from blood. Specified subset: CD45RA+ positively selected. These receptors were obtained from a man under 40 in good health.

This chain joins TRBV11-2 and TRBJ2-5; maybe TRBD1 (6 bases). Germline V lookup: CDR1 SGHAT, CDR2 FQNNGV. This CDR3 has 13 residues. Trimming removed 3 bases from V and 5 bases from J, with 10 bases in between. The DNA of the CDR3 is TGTGCCAGCAGCTTCAGGGGTGTGGAGACCCAGTACTTC. It translates to CASSFRGVETQYF.

With respect to this clone: In the same sample, other DNA sequences code for this CDR3. The CDR3 DNA follows: TGTGCCAGCCTGGACAGAGGAAATCAGCCCCAGCATTTT. It specifies CASLDRGNQPQHF. The chain is built from TRBV28 and TRBJ1-5; D is perhaps TRBD1 (6 bases). The ends were cut back, 8 bases at V and 4 bases at J, with 12 bases in the middle. Germline V CDR1 and CDR2: MDHEN, SYDVKM. This CDR3 spans 13 amino acids.

V is TRBV11-2 and J is TRBJ2-5; 7 bases line up with TRBD1. Germline V gives CDR1 SGHAT, CDR2 FQNNGV. This CDR3 has 15 amino acids. Germline trimming cut 4 bases from V and 2 bases from J; bases unmatched to any gene: 7. The CDR3: CASSSLRDRQETQYF. The CDR3 region has the DNA TGTGCCAGCAGCTCTCTACGGGACAGACAAGAGACCCAGTACTTC.

The chain links TRBV6-5 to TRBJ2-1, with TRBD1 as a possible D gene (5 bases). The germline gives CDR1 MNHEY, CDR2 SVGAGI. The CDR3 length is 11 residues. Trimming cost V 7 bases and J 15 bases, with 16 bases left between them. The CDR3 reads CASTNGQGPFF. CDR3 in DNA: TGTGCCAGCACCAACGGGCAGGGCCCGTTCTTC.

The CDR3 loop is CASSQRPGTGELFF. In nucleotides, the CDR3 is TGTGCCAGCAGCCAAAGGCCAGGGACCGGGGAGCTGTTTTTT. This chain connects TRBV11-2 to TRBJ2-2; possibly TRBD1 for D (5 bases). Germline CDR1 SGHAT, CDR2 FQNNGV. The CDR3 sequence is 14 residues long. V lost 5 bases, J lost 5 bases, and 12 bases lay in between.

A word on this clone: Different DNA sequences within this sample yield the same CDR3. This chain links TRBV11-3 with TRBJ2-5; D gene uncertain. The V gene lost 5 bases and the J gene lost 5 bases, with 15 bases spanning the gap. From germline, CDR1 is SGHNT and CDR2 YENEEA. The CDR3 length is 14 residues. The CDR3 coding sequence is TGTGCCAGCAGCCTACCGGGTACCGAGGAGACCCAGTACTTC. Encoded protein: CASSLPGTEETQYF. The full variable domain, completed using reference TRBV11-3 and TRBJ2-5, is EAGVVQSPRYKIIEKKQPVAFWCNPISGHNTLYWYLQNLGQGPELLIRYENEEAVDDSQLPKDRFSAERLKGVDSTLKIQPAELGDSAVYLCASSLPGTEETQYFGPGTRLLVL.

J is TRBJ2-5 and V is TRBV12-5; maybe TRBD2 (6 bases). Trimming took 3 bases from V and 7 from J, leaving 12 bases between them. Germline lookup yields CDR1 LGHNT and CDR2 FRNRAP. The CDR3 has 13 amino acids. This chain's CDR3 is CASGLRELGTQYF. The CDR3 DNA sequence: TGTGCTAGTGGTTTACGGGAGTTGGGGACCCAGTACTTC.

This clone is a singleton in its sample. CDR3 coding DNA: TGTGCCAGCAGCTTGGGGACTAGCGGGATTACCGGGGAGCTGTTTTTT. Its protein product is CASSLGTSGITGELFF. The rearrangement links TRBV11-2 to TRBJ2-2, with TRBD2 identical over 13 bases. With V trimmed by 3 bases and J by 5 bases, 3 bases remained unmatched. The length of the CDR3 is 16 residues. Germline V gene lookup returns CDR1 SGHAT and CDR2 FQNNGV.

The chain recombines TRBV7-8 with TRBJ2-1; D gene unclear. This CDR3 comprises 16 residues. Trimming pared 1 base from V and 0 bases from J, leaving 10 bases between. Germline assignment: CDR1 SGHVS and CDR2 FQNEAQ. CDR3 DNA: TGTGCCAGCAGCTTAGGAGGCGTGTACTCCTACAATGAGCAGTTCTTC. Its translation is CASSLGGVYSYNEQFF.

V usage is TRBV18 and J usage is TRBJ2-1, with D uncertain. The CDR3 extends over 14 amino acids. Germline CDR1 KGHSH, CDR2 LQKENI. The germline V and J ends were trimmed by 6 bases and 2 bases, with 11 bases remaining between them. The CDR3 reads CASSPAVPYNEQFF. Here the CDR3 DNA reads TGTGCCAGCTCCCCGGCGGTGCCCTACAATGAGCAGTTCTTC.

V is TRBV10-3 and J is TRBJ1-1; D possibly corresponds to TRBD1 (5 bases). Deletions cut 3 bases from V and 1 base from J, with 15 bases between. Germline V lookup: CDR1 ENHRY, CDR2 SYGVKD. CDR3 length: 16 amino acids. CDR3 in DNA: TGTGCCATCAGTGATAGGGGCGCGTTTAGGAACACTGAAGCTTTCTTT. It yields the protein CAISDRGAFRNTEAFF.

The chain recombines TRBV15 with TRBJ2-3; 9 bases fit TRBD2. Germline V lookup: CDR1 LNHNV, CDR2 YYDKDF (reference sequence). V lost 0 bases, J lost 0 bases, and 16 bases stayed unmatched. This CDR3 is 21 amino acids long. CDR3 protein: CATSRDSAGGGSVRSTDTQYF. DNA of the CDR3: TGTGCCACCAGCAGAGATTCGGCGGGAGGGGGGTCTGTTCGTAGCACAGATACGCAGTATTTT.

The V call is TRBV15, the J call TRBJ2-5; D possibly corresponds to TRBD1 (5 bases). Germline V gives CDR1 LNHNV, CDR2 YYDKDF (reference sequence). The V gene lost 4 bases and the J gene lost 5 bases, with 11 bases spanning the gap. This CDR3 has 13 amino acids. This chain's CDR3 is CATSKSRVETQYF. The CDR3 DNA follows: TGTGCCACCAGCAAGAGCAGGGTGGAGACCCAGTACTTC.

This clone was detected once. The CDR3 sequence: CATSRDLFQETQYF. The CDR3 DNA reads as TGTGCCACCAGCAGAGATCTCTTCCAAGAGACCCAGTACTTC. The rearrangement joins TRBV15 to TRBJ2-5; D call uncertain. The CDR3 is 14 amino acids. Trimming took off 0 bases at V and 1 base at J, with 6 bases between the two ends. The germline gives CDR1 LNHNV, CDR2 YYDKDF (reference sequence).

Points on this clone: An end of the junction does not agree with germline; a read error may underlie this. The V gene is TRBV28, the J gene TRBJ1-5, with D possibly TRBD1 on 5 matching bases. The CDR3 loop spans 17 amino acids. Germline CDR1 is MDHEN and CDR2 is SYDVKM. This CDR3 reads CASSVWGPGHSNQPQHF. Here the CDR3 DNA reads TGTGCCAGCAGTGTATGGGGCCCCGGCCATAGCAATCAGCCCCAGCATTTT.

The chain joins TRBV18 to TRBJ2-7; D is possibly TRBD1 (7 bases). V was clipped by 1 base and J by 4 bases, with 14 bases between them. Germline CDR1 KGHSH, CDR2 LQKENI. CDR3 length: 15 residues. Written as DNA, the CDR3 is TGTGCCAGCTCACCACAGGGCAGGGGGAGGTACGAGCAGTACTTC. As protein: CASSPQGRGRYEQYF.

The V gene is TRBV5-1, the J gene TRBJ2-4; D is unresolved. Germline assignment: CDR1 SGHRS and CDR2 YFSETQ. The CDR3 extends over 12 amino acids. V was pared by 0 bases and J by 7 bases, with 5 bases between. The CDR3 region has the DNA TGCGCCAGCAGCTTGGATAAGAACATTCAGTACTTC. Amino acids: CASSLDKNIQYF.

The V call is TRBV11-2, the J call TRBJ2-7; weak D call: TRBD2 (6 bases). Trimming took off 1 base at V and 4 bases at J, with 11 bases between the two ends. This CDR3 region has 14 residues. In germline, CDR1 is SGHAT, CDR2 FQNNGV. In nucleotides, the CDR3 is TGTGCCAGCAGCTTAGCGTGGGGACTTTACGAGCAGTACTTC. This sequence encodes CASSLAWGLYEQYF.

The chain employs TRBV7-2 and TRBJ2-7; D is possibly TRBD1 (6 bases). V lost 8 bases and J lost 3, with 17 bases in between. The germline V gene encodes CDR1 SGHTA and CDR2 FQGNSA. There are 14 residues in the CDR3. The CDR3 coding sequence is TGTGCCAGCTCAACCGGGACACGATACTACGAGCAGTACTTC. Translating it yields CASSTGTRYYEQYF.

V usage is TRBV7-2 and J usage is TRBJ2-7, with D possibly being TRBD2 (5 bases). This CDR3 is built from 14 residues. Trimming stripped 2 bases from V and 10 bases from J, with 18 bases between. Germline V gene sequence: CDR1 SGHTA, CDR2 FQGNSA. CDR3 in DNA: TGTGCCAGCAGCTTACCCGGAGTGGCGGGTCAACAGTACTTC. Its protein is CASSLPGVAGQQYF. The whole variable domain, remainder taken from reference TRBV7-2 and TRBJ2-7, is GAGVSQSPSNKVTEKGKDVELRCDPISGHTALYWYRQSLGQGLEFLIYFQGNSAPDKSGLPSDRFSAERTGGSVSTLTIQRTQQEDSAVYLCASSLPGVAGQQYFGPGTRLTVT.

The chain combines TRBV2 with TRBJ1-1, with D maybe TRBD1 (6 bases). This CDR3 spans 13 amino acids. The germline V gene has CDR1 SNHLY and CDR2 FYNNEI. The V gene lost 7 bases and the J gene lost 5 bases, with 14 bases spanning the gap. The CDR3 bases are TGTGCCAGCACCTCCTTTAGGGGGACTGAAGCTTTCTTT. Its protein product is CASTSFRGTEAFF.